The clone carrying this T cell receptor beta chain turned up a few times. Its antigen is undetermined. The sample comes from a study of identical twins. Trimming shortened V by 1 base and J by 7 bases, and 10 bases separated the two germline ends. Germline V gene data show CDR1 as SGHDN and CDR2 as FVKESK. The CDR3 is 14 amino acids. Findings and caveats of the study: The study found weaker excess twin sharing in beta out-of-frame sequences. Out-of-frame alpha sequences that twins shared showed excess low generation probability.

TCRdb used MiXCR to reprocess the 5' RACE reads, holding one entry per CDR3 protein. The sample lists 1.5 million or so distinct CDR3 sequences; 32% were seen once. The chain employs TRBV14 and TRBJ1-4; the D is unclear. The sequenced sample was cord blood. The TCR was taken from a newborn girl in good health. The DNA of the CDR3 is TGTGCCAGCAGCCAAGGAAGGAAGGGTGAAAAACTGTTTTTT. It codes for CASSQGRKGEKLFF.